These T cell receptor beta chains were read from a single sample in a study of blood T cells in healthy people across ages. TCRdb re-called the 5' RACE reads with MiXCR, one entry per CDR3 protein. The sample has 1.4 million or so distinct CDR3 sequences, roughly 43% seen once. Source material: blood. The receptors shown here come from a woman under 30 in good health. Each CDR3 is given with its conserved first and last residue. D genes are given only for firm matches. Clone size appears in some rows only: once, few, many, or a class for an expanded clone.

V gene	J gene	D gene	clone size	CDR3 protein	CDR3 DNA
TRBV7-4	TRBJ2-5	.	.	CASTSPGPSTGDEQYF	TGTGCCAGCACTTCACCGGGACCATCTACCGGGGATGAGCAGTACTTC
TRBV24-1	TRBJ2-7	.	.	CATSDPQKYEQYF	TGTGCCACCAGTGATCCCCAAAAGTACGAGCAGTACTTC
TRBV5-1	TRBJ2-1	.	few	CASSQGHLDEQFF	TGCGCCAGCAGCCAGGGACATTTGGATGAGCAGTTCTTC
TRBV7-2	TRBJ1-2	.	few	CASSSLTVGYGYTF	TGTGCCAGCAGCTCCTTGACAGTGGGGTATGGCTACACCTTC
TRBV13	TRBJ2-4	TRBD1	.	CASSSPGTGYIQYF	TGTGCCAGCAGCTCCCCCGGGACAGGGTACATTCAGTACTTC
TRBV20-1	TRBJ1-6	.	few	CSVSLGDYSPLHF	TGCAGTGTGAGCCTGGGGGATTATTCACCCCTCCACTTT
TRBV7-9	TRBJ1-6	.	.	CASREDGVNSPLHF	TGTGCCAGCAGGGAGGACGGAGTGAATTCACCCCTCCACTTT
TRBV7-2	TRBJ2-5	TRBD2	.	CASSLGLAGSAETQYF	TGTGCCAGCAGCTTGGGACTAGCGGGCTCCGCCGAGACCCAGTACTTC
TRBV6-2/TRBV6-3	TRBJ1-5	TRBD1	.	CASSGQGAIQPQHF	TGTGCCAGCAGCGGACAGGGGGCGATTCAGCCCCAGCATTTT
TRBV7-2	TRBJ2-5	TRBD2	.	CASSSGLAVETQYF	TGTGCCAGCAGCTCCGGACTAGCGGTAGAGACCCAGTACTTC
TRBV29-1	TRBJ1-2	.	few	CSVTGTGGTYGYTF	TGCAGCGTTACCGGGACCGGGGGTACCTATGGCTACACCTTC
TRBV6-5	TRBJ2-7	TRBD2	.	CASSWTRTSSAEQYF	TGTGCCAGCAGTTGGACCCGGACTAGCTCCGCCGAGCAGTACTTC
TRBV6-1	TRBJ2-1	.	few	CASSDFRVSGIDEQFF	TGTGCCAGCAGTGACTTCAGGGTTAGTGGAATCGATGAGCAGTTCTTC
TRBV21-1	TRBJ2-3	.	.	CARQGPPSTDTQYF	TGTGCCAGACAGGGTCCACCTAGCACAGATACGCAGTATTTT
TRBV6-2/TRBV6-3	TRBJ1-2	TRBD1	few	CASSYRDRPFYGYTF	TGTGCCAGCAGTTATCGGGACAGGCCCTTCTATGGCTACACCTTC
TRBV5-1	TRBJ1-6	TRBD1	.	CASSLDSGGDYKSPLHF	TGCGCCAGCAGCTTGGATTCAGGGGGCGATTATAAGTCACCCCTCCACTTT
TRBV18	TRBJ2-7	.	.	CASSLGAADEQYF	TGTGCCAGCTCCCTGGGGGCAGCCGACGAGCAGTACTTC
TRBV12-3/TRBV12-4	TRBJ2-1	TRBD2	few	CASRLAGGPVSYNEQFF	TGTGCCAGCAGGTTAGCGGGGGGGCCTGTCTCCTACAATGAGCAGTTCTTC
TRBV5-1	TRBJ1-6	.	.	CASSLVPRNWSPLHF	TGCGCCAGCAGCTTGGTCCCCAGGAATTGGTCACCCCTCCACTTT
TRBV28	TRBJ1-1	.	many	CASSQIQASEGNTEAFF	TGTGCCAGCAGTCAAATACAGGCCTCCGAGGGGAACACTGAAGCTTTCTTT
TRBV29-1	TRBJ2-2	.	.	CSVRVGGADTGELFF	TGCAGCGTCCGCGTAGGAGGGGCGGACACCGGGGAGCTGTTTTTT
TRBV7-6	TRBJ2-1	.	.	CASSYTRPEQFF	TGTGCCAGCAGCTATACCCGCCCTGAGCAGTTCTTC
TRBV4-1	TRBJ2-3	TRBD2	.	CASTHGVAGGIDTQYF	TGCGCCAGCACCCATGGGGTAGCGGGGGGTATAGATACGCAGTATTTT
TRBV7-2	TRBJ2-7	TRBD2	.	CASSLTWWEGFDEQYF	TGTGCCAGCAGCTTAACCTGGTGGGAGGGATTCGATGAGCAGTACTTC
TRBV5-1	TRBJ2-3	.	.	CASSRGAGAGNADTQYF	TGCGCCAGCAGCCGAGGTGCGGGCGCTGGAAACGCAGATACGCAGTATTTT
TRBV7-3	TRBJ2-5	TRBD1	.	CASSSGQVRGQETQYF	TGTGCCAGCAGCTCAGGACAGGTTCGGGGCCAAGAGACCCAGTACTTC
TRBV12-3/TRBV12-4	TRBJ1-1	.	few	CASSLDVGSEAFF	TGTGCCAGCAGTTTAGATGTAGGCAGCGAAGCTTTCTTT
TRBV6-6	TRBJ1-2	.	.	CASGDTGYGYTF	TGTGCCAGCGGTGACACGGGATATGGCTACACCTTC
TRBV20-1	TRBJ1-5	TRBD1	.	CSATDRVLSNQPQHF	TGCAGTGCTACTGACAGGGTCCTAAGCAATCAGCCCCAGCATTTT
TRBV6-2/TRBV6-3	TRBJ1-4	.	.	CASSYIKGRRTTNEKLFF	TGTGCCAGCAGTTACATCAAGGGTCGGAGGACAACTAATGAAAAACTGTTTTTT
TRBV20-1	TRBJ1-1	TRBD1	few	CSASLFTGVNTEAFF	TGCAGTGCTAGCCTTTTTACAGGGGTGAACACTGAAGCTTTCTTT
TRBV4-3	TRBJ2-7	TRBD1	.	CASSQSAPRGLSYEQYF	TGCGCCAGCAGCCAGTCCGCCCCCAGGGGGCTATCCTACGAGCAGTACTTC
TRBV20-1	TRBJ2-5	.	few	CSARDPRADQETQYF	TGCAGTGCTAGAGATCCAAGAGCGGACCAAGAGACCCAGTACTTC
TRBV7-8	TRBJ2-7	TRBD1	.	CASTLTGAEIEQYF	TGTGCCAGCACCCTGACAGGGGCCGAGATCGAGCAGTACTTC
TRBV6-6	TRBJ2-7	.	.	CASSYPEQANTYEQYF	TGTGCCAGCAGTTACCCAGAACAGGCGAACACCTACGAGCAGTACTTC
TRBV6-1	TRBJ2-5	TRBD2	.	CASSLAGVTAETQYF	TGTGCCAGCAGTCTAGCGGGAGTAACGGCGGAGACCCAGTACTTC
TRBV4-1	TRBJ1-2	.	.	CASSPVIEGGYTF	TGCGCCAGCAGCCCCGTCATTGAAGGTGGCTACACCTTC
TRBV12-3/TRBV12-4	TRBJ2-1	.	.	CASTLSAYNEQFF	TGTGCCAGCACTCTCTCGGCCTACAATGAGCAGTTCTTC
TRBV3-1	TRBJ1-2	TRBD1	.	CASSQLGTGTSNYGYTF	TGTGCCAGCAGCCAACTCGGGACAGGGACATCTAACTATGGCTACACCTTC
TRBV20-1	TRBJ1-2	TRBD1	.	CSALRPWDSSYGYTF	TGCAGTGCCCTGAGACCCTGGGACAGCAGCTATGGCTACACCTTC
TRBV18	TRBJ2-7	.	.	CASSPGRVREQYF	TGTGCCAGCTCACCGGGCAGGGTTCGCGAGCAGTACTTC
TRBV4-1	TRBJ1-5	TRBD1	.	CASSQGQGPHQPQHF	TGCGCCAGCAGCCAAGGACAGGGGCCCCATCAGCCCCAGCATTTT
TRBV7-2	TRBJ2-7	.	.	CASSLGPTGAPGIKTNEQYF	TGTGCCAGCAGCTTAGGACCTACCGGGGCCCCGGGAATAAAGACAAACGAGCAGTACTTC
TRBV7-9	TRBJ1-6	.	.	CASNPVVGFSPPHF	TGTGCCAGCAACCCGGTGGTGGGTTTCTCACCCCCCCACTTT
TRBV20-1	TRBJ2-1	.	few	CSAPRAPLGYNEQFF	TGCAGTGCCCCGAGGGCACCGTTGGGTTACAATGAGCAGTTCTTC
TRBV7-2	TRBJ2-7	.	.	CASSLDSNRNEQYF	TGTGCCAGCAGCTTAGACTCAAATAGGAACGAGCAGTACTTC
TRBV27	TRBJ2-1	TRBD2	.	CASSLSASGPYNEQFF	TGTGCCAGCAGTTTATCGGCTAGCGGGCCCTACAATGAGCAGTTCTTC
TRBV7-9	TRBJ2-7	TRBD1	.	CASSDMTGGSYEQYF	TGTGCCAGCAGCGATATGACAGGGGGCTCCTACGAGCAGTACTTC
TRBV7-9	TRBJ2-3	.	.	CASSPWPRHTQYF	TGTGCCAGCAGCCCGTGGCCGCGGCATACGCAGTATTTT
TRBV20-1	TRBJ2-1	TRBD2	.	CSAASGMYNEQFF	TGCAGTGCTGCTAGCGGGATGTACAATGAGCAGTTCTTC
TRBV13	TRBJ2-5	.	.	CASSAGQPFYNEQYF	TGTGCCAGCAGCGCGGGACAGCCCTTCTACAATGAGCAGTACTTC
TRBV11-2	TRBJ2-3	.	.	CASRAVRAKNTQYF	TGTGCCAGCAGGGCCGTCCGGGCCAAGAATACGCAGTATTTT
TRBV11-2	TRBJ1-2	.	.	CASSLDQGGDTF	TGTGCCAGCAGCTTAGATCAAGGAGGGGACACCTTC
TRBV10-3	TRBJ1-1	.	few	CALRAGQGPVTEAFF	TGTGCCCTTAGGGCAGGTCAGGGGCCAGTCACTGAAGCTTTCTTT
TRBV12-3/TRBV12-4	TRBJ2-3	.	.	CVSSFRAGHRTDTQYF	TGTGTCAGCAGTTTTCGCGCTGGACACCGCACAGATACGCAGTATTTT
TRBV11-2	TRBJ2-2	TRBD1	.	CASSSRLRGLGTGELFF	TGTGCCAGCAGCTCTCGCCTAAGGGGGCTTGGCACCGGGGAGCTGTTTTTT
TRBV7-2	TRBJ2-1	.	.	CASSSYIFSSYNEQFF	TGTGCCAGCAGCTCCTACATTTTTAGCTCCTACAATGAGCAGTTCTTC